A single sample is the source of the 17 T cell receptor beta chains below, sequenced in a study of graft-versus-host responses after intestinal transplantation. The antigens of these receptors remain unknown. Method: immunoSEQ multiplex PCR; TCRdb's copy keeps in-frame clones and lacks some. The sample holds 95,000 to 110,000 clones, roughly 93% seen once. The material was unstimulated CD8+ T cells sorted from spleen or lymph node cells, obtained before intestinal transplant. The receptors come from a human donor who received an intestinal transplant.

The chain is built from TRBV19 and TRBJ2-7; TRBD2 might be the D (6 bases). Germline CDR1 LNHDA, CDR2 SQIVND (reference sequence). The CDR3 runs to 16 residues. V dropped 8 bases and J dropped 4 bases, with 24 bases sitting between them. CDR3 residues: CASGGFDRDAGYEQYF. CDR3 coding DNA: TGTGCCAGTGGAGGGTTTGACCGGGACGCAGGGTACGAGCAGTACTTC.

The chain employs TRBV11-2 and TRBJ2-7, with D perhaps TRBD2 (6 bases). The V and J ends lost 0 bases and 2 bases respectively, with 11 bases between them. CDR1 is SGHAT and CDR2 is FQNNGV in the germline V gene. There are 15 residues in the CDR3. The CDR3 nucleotides read TGTGCCAGCAGCTTAGACCCCGGGGGACCCTACGAGCAGTACTTC. Its protein is CASSLDPGGPYEQYF.

This chain connects TRBV15 to TRBJ1-2; TRBD1 might be the D (6 bases). CDR1 LNHNV and CDR2 YYDKDF come from the germline V gene (reference sequence). The CDR3 runs to 11 residues. With 7 bases removed from V and 6 bases from J, the gap between germline ends came to 9 bases. CDR3 protein: CATKGGDGYTF. The CDR3 DNA sequence: TGTGCCACCAAAGGGGGGGATGGCTACACCTTC.

This clone was counted a single time. V is TRBV5-5 and J is TRBJ2-7, with D hard to call. The germline CDR1 and CDR2 sequences are SGHKS and YYEKEE (reference sequence). Trimming removed 1 base at V and 2 bases at J, with 13 bases between. There are 15 residues in the CDR3. CDR3 sequence (DNA): TGTGCCAGCAGCTTGAGCTGGGCCACCACCTACGAGCAGTACTTC. Protein: CASSLSWATTYEQYF.

This sequence joins TRBV2 and TRBJ2-1; 12 positions match TRBD2. CDR3 length: 15 amino acids. With V trimmed by 2 bases and J by 9 bases, 5 bases remained unmatched. Per the germline V gene, CDR1 is SNHLY and CDR2 is FYNNEI. The CDR3: CASSETSGGPIEQFF. As DNA, the CDR3 is TGTGCCAGCAGTGAAACTAGCGGGGGGCCGATTGAGCAGTTCTTC.

The J gene is TRBJ1-4, the V gene TRBV18; 11 nucleotides agree with TRBD1. The CDR3 runs 15 residues. The germline V gene encodes CDR1 KGHSH and CDR2 LQKENI. V shed 5 bases and J 7 bases; nucleotides not matched to a gene: 6. In nucleotides, the CDR3 is TGTGCCAGCTCATCGGACAGGGGGCGCGGTGAAAAACTGTTTTTT. Its protein is CASSSDRGRGEKLFF.

The rearrangement uses TRBV29-1 and TRBJ2-1, with D tentatively TRBD2 (5 bases). Deletions cut 5 bases from V and 9 bases from J, with 11 bases between. This CDR3 contains 11 residues. Per the germline V gene, CDR1 is SQVTM and CDR2 is ANQGSEA. CDR3 amino acids: CSVQNRGEQFF. The CDR3, as DNA: TGCAGCGTTCAGAACCGGGGTGAGCAGTTCTTC.

The V gene is TRBV19, the J gene TRBJ1-6; D gene unclear. The CDR3 is made up of 16 amino acids. The germline CDR1 and CDR2 sequences are LNHDA and SQIVND (reference sequence). V lost 7 bases to trimming and J lost 9 bases, with 22 bases between them. Here the CDR3 DNA reads TGTGCCAGTAATCCCTACATCCGGGAGTCGAGTTCACCCCTCCACTTT. This translates into CASNPYIRESSSPLHF.

This clone was seen just once. The V call is TRBV11-3, the J call TRBJ1-2, with D hard to call. The CDR3 consists of 11 residues. Between the trimmed V and J ends, which lost 1 base and 8 bases, there was a span of 5 bases. Germline CDR1 SGHNT, CDR2 YENEEA. CDR3 coding DNA: TGTGCCAGCAGCTTAGGGGTCGGCTACACCTTC. Its translation: CASSLGVGYTF.

V is TRBV7-7 and J is TRBJ2-2; D not certain. The germline V gene encodes CDR1 SSHAT and CDR2 FNYEAQ (reference sequence). V lost 4 bases to trimming and J lost 1 base, with 7 bases between them. This CDR3 is built from 14 residues. CDR3 sequence: CASSWTVNTGELFF. CDR3 DNA: TGTGCCAGCAGCTGGACGGTGAACACCGGGGAGCTGTTTTTT.

This clone was counted between two and nine times. V and J are TRBV4-1 and TRBJ2-7; either TRBD1 or TRBD2 may fit D (5 bases each). Trimming stripped 4 bases from V and 2 bases from J, with 12 bases between. CDR3 length: 14 residues. CDR1 is MGHRA, CDR2 YSYEKL, per germline. Here the CDR3 reads CASSPRDGPYEQYF. The CDR3 DNA sequence: TGCGCCAGCAGCCCCCGGGACGGCCCCTACGAGCAGTACTTC.

V usage is TRBV19 and J usage is TRBJ2-5, with 14 positions matching TRBD2. Germline assignment: CDR1 LNHDA and CDR2 SQIVND (reference sequence). The CDR3 totals 17 residues. Losses at the gene ends were 3 bases for V and 4 bases for J; bases not matched to a gene: 7. CDR3 bases: TGTGCCAGTAGTATGACTAGCGGGGGGGCCGGGGGAGAGACCCAGTACTTC. Its translation: CASSMTSGGAGGETQYF.

V is TRBV5-5 and J is TRBJ2-3; 10 bases are shared with TRBD2. V was clipped by 3 bases and J by 2 bases; unmatched bases: 6. This CDR3 is 16 amino acids long. Germline assignment: CDR1 SGHKS and CDR2 YYEKEE (reference sequence). For the CDR3, the DNA is TGTGCCAGCAGCTCCCTAACTAGCGGGGTCACAGATACGCAGTATTTT. Protein product: CASSSLTSGVTDTQYF.

The sample holds one count of this clone. The chain has TRBV4-2 and TRBJ2-7; D gene ambiguous. CDR3 length: 15 residues. V shed 0 bases and J shed 0 bases, with 9 bases lying between them. The germline CDR1 and CDR2 sequences are LGHNA and YNFKEQ. The CDR3 nucleotides are TGTGCCAGCAGCCAAGATCGTGAGACCTCCTACGAGCAGTACTTC. It specifies CASSQDRETSYEQYF.

V and J are TRBV21-1 and TRBJ2-3. TRBV21-1 is tagged as a pseudogene. The CDR3 spans 8 residues. CDR3 loop: CATDTQYF. CDR3 coding DNA: TGTGCCACAGATACGCAGTATTTT.

This clone was picked up one time. This chain uses TRBV7-8 with TRBJ2-5, with TRBD1 as a possible D gene (6 bases). Germline V gene data show CDR1 as SGHVS and CDR2 as FQNEAQ. The CDR3 sequence is 16 residues long. Trimming left V 1 base short and J 4 bases short, with 16 bases between. CDR3 nucleotides: TGTGCCAGCAGCTTAGAAACTGGGGGCCGGGGAGAGACCCAGTACTTC. This translates into CASSLETGGRGETQYF.

The V and J genes are TRBV23-1 and TRBJ2-4; D is ambiguous. TRBV23-1 is an ORF, and what it does is uncertain. The CDR3 sequence is 11 residues long. V dropped 9 bases and J dropped 4 bases, with 7 bases sitting between them. The CDR3 region is CARPKKNIQYF. Here the CDR3 DNA reads TGCGCCAGGCCCAAGAAAAACATTCAGTACTTC.